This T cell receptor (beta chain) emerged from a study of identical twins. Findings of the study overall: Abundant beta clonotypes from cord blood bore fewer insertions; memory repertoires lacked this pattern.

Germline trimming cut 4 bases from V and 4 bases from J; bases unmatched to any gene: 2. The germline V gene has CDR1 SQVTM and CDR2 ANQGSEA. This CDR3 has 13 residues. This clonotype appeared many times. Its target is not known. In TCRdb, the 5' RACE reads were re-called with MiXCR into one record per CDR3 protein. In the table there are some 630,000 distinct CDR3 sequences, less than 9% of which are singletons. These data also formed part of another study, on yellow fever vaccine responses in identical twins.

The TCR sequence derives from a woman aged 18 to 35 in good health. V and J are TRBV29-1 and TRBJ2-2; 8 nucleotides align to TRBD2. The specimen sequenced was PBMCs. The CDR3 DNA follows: TGCAGCGTTGTACGGGGGGGCACCGGGGAGCTGTTTTTT. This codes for CSVVRGGTGELFF.